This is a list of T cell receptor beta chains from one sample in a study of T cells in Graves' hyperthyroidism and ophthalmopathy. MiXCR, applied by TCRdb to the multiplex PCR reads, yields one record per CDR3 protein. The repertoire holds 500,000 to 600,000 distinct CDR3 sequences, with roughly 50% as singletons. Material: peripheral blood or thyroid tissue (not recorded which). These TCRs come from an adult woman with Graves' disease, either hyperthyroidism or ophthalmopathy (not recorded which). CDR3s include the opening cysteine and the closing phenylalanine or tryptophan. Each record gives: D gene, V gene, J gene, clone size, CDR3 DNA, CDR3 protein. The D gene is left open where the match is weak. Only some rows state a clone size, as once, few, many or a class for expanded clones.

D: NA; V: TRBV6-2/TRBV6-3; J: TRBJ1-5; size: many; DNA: TGTGCCAGCCGTTGGGGGAATCAGCCCCAGCATTTT; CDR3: CASRWGNQPQHF
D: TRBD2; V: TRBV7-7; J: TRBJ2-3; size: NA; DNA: TGTGACAGCAGCTTACCCGCTAGCGGAGATACGCAGTATTTT; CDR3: CDSSLPASGDTQYF
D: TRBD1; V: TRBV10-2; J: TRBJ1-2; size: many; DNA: TGCGCCAGCAGTGATATGGGGACAGGGAGCGGCTACACCTTC; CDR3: CASSDMGTGSGYTF
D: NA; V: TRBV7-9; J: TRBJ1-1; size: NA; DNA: TGTGCCAGCAGCTTAAGGCAGTTACGGGAAGAAGCTTTCTTT; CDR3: CASSLRQLREEAFF
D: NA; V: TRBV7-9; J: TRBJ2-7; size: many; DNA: TGTGCCAGCAGCTTAGTTTCGCGGGACTCAATTTCGTTC; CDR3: CASSLVSRDSISF
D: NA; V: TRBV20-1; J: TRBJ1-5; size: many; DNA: TGCAGTGCTAGAGATAGGCAATCGGGGGGCAATCAGCCCCAGCATTTT; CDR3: CSARDRQSGGNQPQHF
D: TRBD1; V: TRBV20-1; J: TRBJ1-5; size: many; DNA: TGCAGTGCGGGACAGGGGGCAGTTAGCAATCAGCCCCAGCATTTT; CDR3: CSAGQGAVSNQPQHF
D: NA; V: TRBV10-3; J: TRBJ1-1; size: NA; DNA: TGTGCTAGACAAGACGTGGGGACTGAAGCTTTCTTT; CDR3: CARQDVGTEAFF
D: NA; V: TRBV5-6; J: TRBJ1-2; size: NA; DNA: TGTGCCAGCAGCTTGGGCGCGTCGGGCTACACCTTC; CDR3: CASSLGASGYTF
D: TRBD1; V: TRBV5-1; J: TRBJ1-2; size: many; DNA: TGCGCCAGCCATAACCAGGGGGTCCCTTATGGCTACACCTTC; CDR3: CASHNQGVPYGYTF
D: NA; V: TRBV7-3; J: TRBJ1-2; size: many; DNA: TGTGCCAGCAGCTTACGGGACGGACTGAGCTACACCTTC; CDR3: CASSLRDGLSYTF
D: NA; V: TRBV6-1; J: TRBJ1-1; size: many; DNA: TGTGCCAGCAGATCCCCCCACGGGCACAGGGTTAACACTGAAGCTTTCTTT; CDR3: CASRSPHGHRVNTEAFF
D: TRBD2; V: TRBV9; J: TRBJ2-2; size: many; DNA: TGTGCCAGCAGCGCGCGGACGGGAGGCACCGGGGAGCTGTTTTTT; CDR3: CASSARTGGTGELFF
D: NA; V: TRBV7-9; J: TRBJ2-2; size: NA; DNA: TGTGCCAGCAGCTTAGTACCGCTAGCAACCACCGGGGAGCTGTTTTTT; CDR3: CASSLVPLATTGELFF
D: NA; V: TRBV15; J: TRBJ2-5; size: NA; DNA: TGTGCCACCAGCAGAGACGGACAAGAGACCCAGTACTTC; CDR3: CATSRDGQETQYF
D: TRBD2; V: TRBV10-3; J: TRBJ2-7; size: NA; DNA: TGTGCCAGCAGAGGGACTAGTTTGTACGAGCAGTACTTC; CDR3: CASRGTSLYEQYF
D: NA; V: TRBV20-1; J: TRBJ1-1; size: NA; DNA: TGCAGTGCTAGAGAGGGGGGGAGGGACGGCTACACTGAAGCTTTCTTT; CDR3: CSAREGGRDGYTEAFF
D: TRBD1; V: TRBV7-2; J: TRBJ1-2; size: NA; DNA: TGTGCCAGCAGCTACCGTTCAGGGGGCGTTGAGTACACCTTC; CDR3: CASSYRSGGVEYTF
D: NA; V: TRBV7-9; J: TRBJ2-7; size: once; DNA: TGTGCCAGCAGCTTAGCTGAGCGGCCCTACGAGCAGTACTTC; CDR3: CASSLAERPYEQYF
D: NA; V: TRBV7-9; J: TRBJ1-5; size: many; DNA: TGTGCCAGCAGCTTAGGCCAGGGCGTTAATCAGCCCCAGCATTTT; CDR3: CASSLGQGVNQPQHF
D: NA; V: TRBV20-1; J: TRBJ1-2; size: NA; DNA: TGCAGTGCTAGTCAGGGTTTGGACGGCTACACCTTC; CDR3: CSASQGLDGYTF
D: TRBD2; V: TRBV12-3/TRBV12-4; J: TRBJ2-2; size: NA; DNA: TGTGCCAGCCTGGGAGGCGGGAGTCTGTCCGGGGAGCTGTTTTTT; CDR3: CASLGGGSLSGELFF
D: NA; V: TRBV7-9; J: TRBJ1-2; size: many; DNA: TGTGCCAGCAGCCTTCAACAGGGTTTGGATGGCTACACCTTC; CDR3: CASSLQQGLDGYTF
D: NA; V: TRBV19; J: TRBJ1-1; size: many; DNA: TGTGCCAGTAGTACGCAGGTGGGCACTGAAGCTTTCTTT; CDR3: CASSTQVGTEAFF
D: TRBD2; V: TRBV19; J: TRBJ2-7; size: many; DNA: TGTGCCAGTAGAATCGGGGGGGGCGAGCAGTACTTC; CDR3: CASRIGGGEQYF
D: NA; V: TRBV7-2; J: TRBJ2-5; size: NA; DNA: TGTGCCAGCAGCTTAGGAGGAGGGGGGGGTGGGGGCAAGACCCAGTACTTC; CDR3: CASSLGGGGGGGKTQYF
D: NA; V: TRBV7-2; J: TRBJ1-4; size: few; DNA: TGTGCCAGCAGCTTACGGGGGGAAGGTGAAAAACTGTTTTTT; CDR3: CASSLRGEGEKLFF
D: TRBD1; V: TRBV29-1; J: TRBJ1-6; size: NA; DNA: TGCAGCGCTGCTTCAGGCCCAACAGGGGCTTCACCCCTCCACTTT; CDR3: CSAASGPTGASPLHF
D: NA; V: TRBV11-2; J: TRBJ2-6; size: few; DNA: TGTGCCAGCAGCAGGGGGGGTACTGAAGCTTTC; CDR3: CASSRGGTEAF
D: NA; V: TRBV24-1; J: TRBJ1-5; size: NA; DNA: TGTGCCACCAGTGATTCGGCGACAGGTTCGGAGCCCCAGCATTTT; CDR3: CATSDSATGSEPQHF
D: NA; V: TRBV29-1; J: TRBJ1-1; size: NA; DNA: TGCAGCGTTCCCGGGGGCAAAGGGTTTGGTGAAGCTTTCTTT; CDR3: CSVPGGKGFGEAFF
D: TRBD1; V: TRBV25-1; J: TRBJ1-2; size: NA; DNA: TGTGCCAGCAGTGGAACGGGGACAGGGTACGGCTACACCTTC; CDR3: CASSGTGTGYGYTF
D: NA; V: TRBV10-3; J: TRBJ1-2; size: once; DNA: TGTGCCATCAGTGAGGAGGGCAGCAACTATGGCTACACCTTC; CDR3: CAISEEGSNYGYTF
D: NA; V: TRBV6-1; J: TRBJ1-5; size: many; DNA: TGTGCCAGCAGCCCCGGACAGTGGAGCAATCAGCCCCAGCATTTT; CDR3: CASSPGQWSNQPQHF
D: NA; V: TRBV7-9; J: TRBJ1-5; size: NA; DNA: TGTGCCAGCAGCATACCGGGACAGCCCCAGCATTTT; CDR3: CASSIPGQPQHF
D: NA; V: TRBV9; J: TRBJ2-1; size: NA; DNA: TGTGCCGGCAGCGGCTCCACCTTCTACAATGAGCAGTTCTTC; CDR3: CAGSGSTFYNEQFF
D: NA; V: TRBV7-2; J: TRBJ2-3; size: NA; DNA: TGTGCCAGCAGCTTAAACGGGGATAGAGGTACGCAGTATTTT; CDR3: CASSLNGDRGTQYF
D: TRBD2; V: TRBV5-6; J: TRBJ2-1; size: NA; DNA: TGTGCCAGCAGCTTGTTGGAGGGAGGGCCCGGGAATGAGCAGTTCTTC; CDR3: CASSLLEGGPGNEQFF
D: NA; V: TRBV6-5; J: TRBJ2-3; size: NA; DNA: TGTGCCAGCAGTTATGGGTTCGTACCCACAGATACGCAGTATTTT; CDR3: CASSYGFVPTDTQYF
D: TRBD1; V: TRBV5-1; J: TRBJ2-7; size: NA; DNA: TGCGCCAGCAGCTTCCGGACAGGGGGGTACTTC; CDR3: CASSFRTGGYF
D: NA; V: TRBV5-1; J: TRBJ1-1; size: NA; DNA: TGCGCCAGCAGCTTGGACAGGGATTTTCTGAACACTGAAGCTTTCTTT; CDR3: CASSLDRDFLNTEAFF
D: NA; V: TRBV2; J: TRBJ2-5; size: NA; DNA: TGTGCCAGCGGTATCAGCAACCAAGAGACCCAGTACTTC; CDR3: CASGISNQETQYF
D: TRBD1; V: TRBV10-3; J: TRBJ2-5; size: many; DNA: TGTGCCATCAGTGAGTCCGGGACAGGGAAAGAGACCCAGTACTTC; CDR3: CAISESGTGKETQYF
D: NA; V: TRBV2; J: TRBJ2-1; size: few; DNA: TGTGTGACCGGGACTTACAATGAGCAGTTCTTC; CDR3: CVTGTYNEQFF
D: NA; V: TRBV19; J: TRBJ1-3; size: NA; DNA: TGTGCCAGTAGCCAGCAGGGTGGAAACACCATATATTTT; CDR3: CASSQQGGNTIYF
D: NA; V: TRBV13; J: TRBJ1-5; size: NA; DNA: TGTGCCAGCAGCTTAGGGGCCGCGCATCAGCCCCAGCATTTT; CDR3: CASSLGAAHQPQHF
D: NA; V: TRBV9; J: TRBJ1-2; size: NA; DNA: TGTGCCAGCAGCGTAGAGGTAGGGGGAGGAGGCTACACCTTC; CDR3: CASSVEVGGGGYTF
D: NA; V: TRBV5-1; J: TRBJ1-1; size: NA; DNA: TGCGCCAGCAGCAAGGACTCCCTGGGGGCGCGGACTGAAGCTTTCTTT; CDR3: CASSKDSLGARTEAFF
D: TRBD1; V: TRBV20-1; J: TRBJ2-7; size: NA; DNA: TGCAGTGCTCGATTATGGGACAGGTCCTACGAGCAGTACTTC; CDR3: CSARLWDRSYEQYF
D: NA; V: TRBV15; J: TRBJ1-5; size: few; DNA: TGTGCCACCAGCCGCCGCGGAGACCTTGATCAGCCCCAGCATTTT; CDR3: CATSRRGDLDQPQHF